This entry lists 17 T cell receptor beta chains sequenced from one sample in a study of T cell responses to AZD1222 COVID-19 vaccine. Using immunoSEQ multiplex PCR, the repertoire was profiled, and TCRdb retains in-frame clones only, with some absent. This sample has 85,000 to 130,000 clones, with about 86% found just once. The material sequenced was peripheral blood, taken on day 0 of AZD1222 vaccination. The receptors shown here come from an adult in good health.

The chain carries TRBV24-1 and TRBJ2-7, with D possibly TRBD1 on 6 matching bases. The ends were cut back, 3 bases at V and 2 bases at J, with 10 bases in the middle. The CDR3 is 14 amino acids. CDR1 and CDR2 (germline): KGHDR, SFDVKD. The DNA of the CDR3 is TGTGCCACCAGTGATGCCGGGACAACCTACGAGCAGTACTTC. It is translated as CATSDAGTTYEQYF.

This rearrangement joins TRBV4-2 to TRBJ1-1; D remains unclear. Germline V lookup: CDR1 LGHNA, CDR2 YNFKEQ. CDR3 size: 16 residues. Trimming removed 0 bases at V and 0 bases at J, with 11 bases between. This CDR3 is CASSQDLGGMNTEAFF. As DNA, the CDR3 is TGTGCCAGCAGCCAAGATCTTGGCGGAATGAACACTGAAGCTTTCTTT.

In regard to this clone: This CDR3 is also generated by other DNA sequences in the sample. V and J are TRBV5-6 and TRBJ1-2; D gene uncertain. V was cut by 0 bases and J by 5 bases, with 5 bases left in between. CDR1 and CDR2 (germline): SGHDT, YYEEEE. There are 12 residues in the CDR3. The CDR3 nucleotides read TGTGCCAGCAGCTTGGCATTATATGGCTACACCTTC. Translation: CASSLALYGYTF.

This clone was seen only once. The V gene is TRBV6-5, the J gene TRBJ2-7; D could derive from TRBD1 or TRBD2 (5 bases each). This CDR3 region has 15 residues. V lost 5 bases and J 4 bases, leaving 18 bases between the germline ends. Germline lookup yields CDR1 MNHEY and CDR2 SVGAGI. CDR3 sequence: CASSTVVGVEYEQYF. DNA for the CDR3: TGTGCCAGCAGTACGGTAGTGGGGGTCGAATACGAGCAGTACTTC.

The chain combines TRBV6-1 with TRBJ2-3; D possibly corresponds to TRBD1 (6 bases). The germline V and J ends were trimmed by 3 bases and 7 bases, with 8 bases remaining between them. Germline V gene sequence: CDR1 MNHNS, CDR2 SASEGT. This CDR3 has 12 amino acids. The CDR3, as DNA: TGTGCCAGCAGTGACCAGGGGTATACGCAGTATTTT. This encodes CASSDQGYTQYF.

The sample holds one count of this clone. The CDR3 reads CASLKTDPNQPQHF. Written as DNA, the CDR3 is TGTGCCAGCCTGAAGACAGATCCCAATCAGCCCCAGCATTTT. This sequence joins TRBV5-8 and TRBJ1-5; tentative D call: TRBD1 (5 bases). There are 14 residues in the CDR3. The V end lost 7 bases, the J end lost 3 bases, and 14 bases lay between the germline ends. The germline gives CDR1 SGHTS, CDR2 YDEGEE.

This clone was recorded only once. The CDR3 sequence is CASSLEEGGDTQYF. The DNA for the CDR3 is TGTGCCAGCAGCCTCGAGGAAGGGGGGGATACGCAGTATTTT. V gene TRBV4-2 combines with J gene TRBJ2-3; either TRBD1 or TRBD2 may supply D (6 bases each). The CDR3 is 14 amino acids. Per germline, CDR1 LGHNA and CDR2 YNFKEQ. The V end was cut by 4 bases, the J end by 6 bases, with 14 bases between.

This chain connects TRBV4-3 to TRBJ2-7; possibly TRBD1 for D (5 bases). Germline CDR1 reads LGHNA; CDR2 reads YSLEER. The V end lost 1 base, the J end lost 3 bases, and 7 bases lay between the germline ends. This CDR3 comprises 13 residues. CDR3 residues: CASSQGTHYEQYF. The DNA for the CDR3 is TGCGCCAGCAGCCAAGGGACACACTACGAGCAGTACTTC.

V gene TRBV4-3 combines with J gene TRBJ1-6, with 7 bases lining up with TRBD1. The CDR3 sequence is 16 residues long. Germline trimming cut 1 base from V and 7 bases from J; bases unmatched to any gene: 7. Germline lookup yields CDR1 LGHNA and CDR2 YSLEER. The chain's CDR3 is CASSQGIGTANSPLHF. Written as DNA, the CDR3 is TGCGCCAGCAGCCAAGGAATAGGGACAGCCAATTCACCCCTCCACTTT.

The genes are TRBV27 and TRBJ1-5; D gene uncertain. The germline CDR1 and CDR2 sequences are MNHEY and SMNVEV (reference sequence). V was clipped by 3 bases and J by 7 bases, with 13 bases between them. The CDR3 has 14 amino acids. The CDR3 sequence: CASSFGGARQPQHF. In DNA, the CDR3 is TGTGCCAGCAGTTTCGGAGGAGCTAGGCAGCCCCAGCATTTT.

The CDR3 DNA reads TGCAGCGCCAGGAGACAGAGCCCTGAAGCTTTCTTT. It translates to CSARRQSPEAFF. V and J are TRBV29-1 and TRBJ1-1, with D perhaps matching TRBD1 (5 bases). The CDR3 has 12 amino acids. Germline CDR1 and CDR2: SQVTM and ANQGSEA. Trimming took 7 bases from V and 6 from J, leaving 15 bases between them.

This chain uses TRBV27 with TRBJ1-1, with D possibly being TRBD1 (6 bases). Germline CDR1 MNHEY, CDR2 SMNVEV (reference sequence). V gave up 4 bases and J gave up 5 bases, with 14 bases separating them. The CDR3 covers 14 residues. This CDR3 reads CASSSYTGLTEAFF. The DNA for the CDR3 is TGTGCCAGCAGTTCCTACACAGGGTTGACTGAAGCTTTCTTT.

This clone appeared once. The chain has TRBV3-1 (or the pseudogene TRBV3-2) and TRBJ1-6; the D is unclear. From germline, CDR1 is LGHDT and CDR2 YNNKEL (reference sequence). There are 12 residues in the CDR3. V lost 1 base and J 11 bases, leaving 6 bases between the germline ends. The CDR3 DNA reads TGTGCCAGCAGCCAAGTAGGAGCACCCCTCCACTTT. Translated: CASSQVGAPLHF.

This chain connects TRBV7-2 to TRBJ2-1, with D unclear. Trimming pared 2 bases from V and 0 bases from J, leaving 17 bases between. This CDR3 has 18 amino acids. Germline assignment: CDR1 SGHTA and CDR2 FQGNSA. The CDR3 DNA reads TGTGCCAGCAGCTTAAAGTTCGGTGCAGGCGGCTCCTACAATGAGCAGTTCTTC. Translated, it gives CASSLKFGAGGSYNEQFF. Full variable domain (outside the CDR3, taken from reference TRBV7-2 and TRBJ2-1): GAGVSQSPSNKVTEKGKDVELRCDPISGHTALYWYRQSLGQGLEFLIYFQGNSAPDKSGLPSDRFSAERTGGSVSTLTIQRTQQEDSAVYLCASSLKFGAGGSYNEQFFGPGTRLTVL.

The chain recombines TRBV5-6 with TRBJ2-5; D perhaps matches TRBD2 (6 bases). This CDR3 is built from 14 residues. The germline V gene encodes CDR1 SGHDT and CDR2 YYEEEE. The V end lost 4 bases, the J end lost 2 bases, and 12 bases lay between the germline ends. The CDR3 region is CASSLIAVQETQYF. CDR3 in DNA: TGTGCCAGCAGCCTTATAGCGGTTCAAGAGACCCAGTACTTC.

To note about this clone: This same CDR3 is encoded by further DNA sequences in the sample. The rearrangement joins TRBV2 to TRBJ1-3; no reliable D call. V lost 1 base to trimming and J lost 4 bases, with 8 bases between them. Germline CDR1 is SNHLY and CDR2 is FYNNEI. The CDR3 loop spans 14 amino acids. The CDR3 is CASSEVGSGNTIYF. The CDR3 DNA reads as TGTGCCAGCAGTGAAGTCGGGTCAGGAAACACCATATATTTT.

The chain carries TRBV7-2 and TRBJ2-1, with TRBD2 identical over 11 bases. The J segment lost 5 bases and the V segment lost 5 bases, leaving 11 bases of the junction unmatched. CDR3 size: 17 residues. Per the germline V gene, CDR1 is SGHTA and CDR2 is FQGNSA. CDR3 sequence reads: CASSPATGTSGDNEQFF. The DNA for the CDR3 is TGTGCCAGCAGCCCCGCTACCGGGACTAGCGGTGACAATGAGCAGTTCTTC.